This paragraph reports one T cell receptor beta chain. The antigen remains unidentified. Germline CDR1 ENHRY, CDR2 SYGVKD. V dropped 4 bases and J dropped 0 bases, with 3 bases sitting between them. The CDR3 loop spans 13 amino acids. This entry is derived from a study of CD8+ T cells in alopecia areata. Those with alopecia areata gave lesional scalp punch biopsies and peripheral blood. Reverse transcription of extracted RNA yielded cDNA, which provided the sequencing template. Sequencing was performed with immunoSEQ multiplex PCR; in TCRdb, only in-frame clones are kept and a portion is missing. The table has fewer than 200,000 clones, around 71% seen once; the top ten hold more than 9.5%. The study, taken as a whole, reports: Resident alphabeta T-cell populations of normal skin are likewise subject to sequencing in scalp samples. It was lesional scalp, especially alopecia totalis/universalis, that showed higher clonality than normal scalp.

The rearrangement joins TRBV10-3 to TRBJ2-2; D ambiguous. The clonotype originates from a human donor with alopecia areata. Specimen: CD8+ T cells sorted from blood, collected at week 0. CDR3 DNA: TGTGCCATCAGTGTACCGAACACCGGGGAGCTGTTTTTT. This gives the protein CAISVPNTGELFF.